These 29 T cell receptor beta chains originate from one sample sequenced in a study of blood T cells in healthy people across ages. It was with a sample-barcoded 5' primer and a J-beta primer mix that a second PCR of roughly 7 to 12 cycles was run. TCRdb independently ran MiXCR on the 5' RACE reads; one entry per CDR3 protein. The sample has about 830,000 distinct CDR3 sequences; around 62% are singletons. The material sequenced was blood. These TCRs come from a young man in good health.

The CDR3 loop is CASSKDGPGANVLTF. The DNA for the CDR3 is TGTGCCAGCAGTAAAGACGGGCCCGGGGCCAACGTCCTGACTTTC. The chain combines TRBV6-2 or TRBV6-3 with TRBJ2-6; D remains unclear. Germline V lookup: CDR1 MNHEY, CDR2 SVGEGT. There are 15 residues in the CDR3. V lost 5 bases and J lost 4, with 12 bases in between.

V usage is TRBV9 and J usage is TRBJ2-2; D is possibly TRBD1 (6 bases). The CDR3 consists of 16 residues. Germline CDR1 reads SGDLS; CDR2 reads YYNGEE. Trimming pared 1 base from V and 7 bases from J, leaving 17 bases between. The CDR3 DNA reads as TGTGCCAGCAGCGTAAGGGACACGTCTCTGGTCGGGGAGCTGTTTTTT. This codes for CASSVRDTSLVGELFF.

The chain couples TRBV15 to TRBJ2-7; D may be TRBD1 (5 bases). The CDR3 contains 14 residues. V was clipped by 0 bases and J by 6 bases, with 12 bases between them. CDR1 is LNHNV and CDR2 is YYDKDF in the germline V gene (reference sequence). The DNA for the CDR3 is TGTGCCACCAGCAGAGAGACAGTTAGGAGCGAGCAGTACTTC. It specifies CATSRETVRSEQYF. Full variable domain (outside the CDR3, taken from reference TRBV15 and TRBJ2-7): DAMVIQNPRYQVTQFGKPVTLSCSQTLNHNVMYWYQQKSSQAPKLLFHYYDKDFNNEADTPDNFQSRRPNTSFCFLDIRSPGLGDTAMYLCATSRETVRSEQYFGPGTRLTVT.

The J gene is TRBJ2-7, the V gene TRBV6-5, with 7 nucleotides matching TRBD1. The DNA end is more similar to TRBJ2-5, so the J call may be wrong. This CDR3 region has 14 residues. Germline CDR1 and CDR2: MNHEY and SVGAGI. CDR3 coding DNA: TGTGCCAGCAGTCGCGACAGGGTTGGGGAGACCCAGTACTTC. This encodes CASSRDRVGETQYF.

The chain couples TRBV4-2 to TRBJ1-1; D is unresolved. The V gene lost 4 bases and the J gene lost 6 bases, with 15 bases spanning the gap. The CDR3 consists of 14 residues. Germline CDR1 and CDR2: LGHNA and YNFKEQ. For the CDR3, the DNA is TGTGCCAGCAGCCGGATGGACCTTCCCCCTGAAGCTTTCTTT. Protein sequence: CASSRMDLPPEAFF.

The chain carries TRBV12-3 or TRBV12-4 and TRBJ2-3, with 7 bases that match TRBD1. This CDR3 is built from 12 residues. Trimming at V came to 6 bases and at J to 5 bases, leaving 2 bases not matched to a gene. The CDR3 loop is CASRYRGDTQYF. The CDR3 bases are TGTGCCAGCAGATACAGGGGAGATACGCAGTATTTT.

This clonotype was seen only once. J is TRBJ2-7 and V is TRBV6-6; the D is unclear. V lost 2 bases and J 2 bases, leaving 10 bases between the germline ends. This CDR3 is built from 14 residues. Per germline, CDR1 MNHNY and CDR2 SVGAGI (reference sequence). The CDR3 nucleotides are TGTGCCAGCAGTTACAATGTCCTTACCTACGAGCAGTACTTC. The encoded protein is CASSYNVLTYEQYF.

V gene TRBV27 combines with J gene TRBJ2-5, with 10 nucleotides matching TRBD1. The J call may be mistaken, given a closer DNA end match to TRBJ2-7. CDR1 is MNHEY and CDR2 is SMNVEV in the germline V gene (reference sequence). The CDR3 sequence is 17 residues long. The CDR3 DNA follows: TGTGCCAGCAGTTTTACGTCCGCCGGGACAGGGGCCTACGAGCAGTACTTC. Translation gives CASSFTSAGTGAYEQYF.

In the case of this clonotype: Sequence at one end of the junction differs from germline and may be a read error. V gene TRBV12-3 or TRBV12-4 combines with J gene TRBJ1-1; TRBD1 might be the D (5 bases). The CDR3 is made up of 13 amino acids. As DNA, the CDR3 is TGTGCTAGCAGCCCAGGGACCCTCTCTGAAGCTTTCTTT. Translation gives CASSPGTLSEAFF.

The chain recombines TRBV2 with TRBJ1-2; tentatively, D is TRBD1 (5 bases). CDR3 length equals 16 residues. The V and J ends lost 3 bases and 1 base respectively, with 15 bases between them. CDR1 is SNHLY, CDR2 FYNNEI, per germline. The DNA for the CDR3 is TGTGCCAGCAGTGATGGGACGGGGATCATTAACTATGGCTACACCTTC. It is translated as CASSDGTGIINYGYTF.

This rearrangement joins TRBV6-1 to TRBJ2-6; D perhaps matches TRBD1 (6 bases). Germline CDR1 and CDR2: MNHNS and SASEGT. The V and J ends lost 5 bases and 0 bases respectively, with 23 bases between them. There are 20 residues in the CDR3. The CDR3 loop reads CASSTTTPGAIGSGANVLTF. The CDR3 DNA reads TGTGCCAGCAGTACGACAACTCCAGGGGCTATTGGCTCTGGGGCCAACGTCCTGACTTTC.

This clonotype has just one count. The chain links TRBV7-3 to TRBJ2-1; 7 bases line up with TRBD2. The CDR3 length is 16 residues. Germline lookup yields CDR1 SGHTA and CDR2 FQGTGA. The V gene end was trimmed by 0 bases and the J gene end by 7 bases; junction bases not matched to a gene: 9. CDR3 DNA sequence: TGTGCCAGCAGCTTAACGTTGGTAGCGGGCGTTAATGAGCAGTTCTTC. This translates into CASSLTLVAGVNEQFF.

This chain uses TRBV2 with TRBJ2-3, with TRBD2 matching over 8 bases. V was clipped by 4 bases and J by 5 bases; unmatched bases: 5. CDR3 length: 14 amino acids. Germline loops: CDR1 SNHLY, CDR2 FYNNEI. The CDR3 sequence: CASSGGSGVDTQYF. In DNA form, the CDR3 reads TGTGCCAGCAGTGGGGGTAGCGGGGTAGATACGCAGTATTTT.

This clonotype was seen a handful of times. The genes are TRBV20-1 and TRBJ2-1; 8 bases fit TRBD2. The V gene's germline CDR1 is DFQATT and CDR2 SNEGSKA (reference sequence). CDR3 length equals 15 residues. With V trimmed by 3 bases and J by 4 bases, 8 bases remained unmatched. CDR3 sequence reads: CSARATSGPYNEQFF. The DNA of the CDR3 is TGCAGTGCTAGGGCAACTAGCGGCCCTTACAATGAGCAGTTCTTC.

In its sample, this clonotype was seen once. The chain links TRBV21-1 to TRBJ2-7; the table's D call TRBD2 went unverified against the DNA. TRBV21-1 is noted as a pseudogene. The CDR3 sequence is 15 residues long. CDR3 sequence reads: CASKGLSGGPYEQYF. The DNA for the CDR3 is TGTGCCAGCAAGGGACTTAGCGGGGGGCCGTACGAGCAGTACTTC.

This clonotype showed up just a few times. This chain uses TRBV5-1 with TRBJ2-4, with D tentatively TRBD1 or TRBD2 (5 bases each). The end of the DNA fits TRBJ2-7 better, so the J call may be wrong. Germline V lookup: CDR1 SGHRS, CDR2 YFSETQ. There are 16 residues in the CDR3. In nucleotides, the CDR3 is TGCGCCAGCAGCCCAAATAAGGGACGGACCCCCTACGAGCAGTACTTC. Protein: CASSPNKGRTPYEQYF.

This rearrangement joins TRBV18 to TRBJ1-4; no reliable D call. This CDR3 comprises 14 residues. V lost 3 bases, J lost 4 bases, and 9 bases lay in between. CDR1 KGHSH and CDR2 LQKENI come from the germline V gene. The CDR3 sequence: CASSPPEDNEKLFF. The CDR3 coding sequence is TGTGCCAGCTCACCCCCGGAGGATAATGAAAAACTGTTTTTT.

V gene TRBV15 combines with J gene TRBJ2-5; no clear D gene. This CDR3 contains 14 residues. The V end was cut by 1 base, the J end by 2 bases, with 8 bases between. From germline, CDR1 is LNHNV and CDR2 YYDKDF (reference sequence). The DNA for the CDR3 is TGTGCCACCAGCAGAGCCTCAGAACAAGAGACCCAGTACTTC. Translated: CATSRASEQETQYF.

The chain carries TRBV6-5 and TRBJ1-2, with 7 bases fitting TRBD1. The V and J ends lost 5 bases and 3 bases, in that order; junction bases with no gene match: 9. The CDR3 spans 15 residues. Germline CDR1 and CDR2: MNHEY and SVGAGI. As DNA, the CDR3 is TGTGCCAGCAGTATTAGGACAGGAGCTCACTATGGCTACACCTTC. Translated, it gives CASSIRTGAHYGYTF.

V and J are TRBV11-1 and TRBJ2-7; D ambiguous. The V end was cut by 4 bases, the J end by 2 bases, with 9 bases between. The CDR3 has 13 amino acids. From germline, CDR1 is SGHAT and CDR2 FQDESV (reference sequence). The CDR3 bases are TGTGCCAGCAGCTCCCCCGAGGCCTACGAGCAGTACTTC. This sequence encodes CASSSPEAYEQYF.

The chain combines TRBV7-2 with TRBJ1-3, with unresolved D. Germline values: CDR1 SGHTA, CDR2 FQGNSA. The CDR3 length is 14 residues. V gave up 1 base and J gave up 6 bases, with 10 bases separating them. CDR3 nucleotide sequence: TGTGCCAGCAGCTTAGACGGTCCTCCAAACACCATATATTTT. The encoded protein is CASSLDGPPNTIYF.

The J gene is TRBJ2-1, the V gene TRBV29-1; 15 nucleotides agree with TRBD2. This CDR3 is built from 16 residues. Germline assignment: CDR1 SQVTM and CDR2 ANQGSEA. V dropped 5 bases and J dropped 8; count of bases not matched to a gene: 10. As DNA, the CDR3 is TGCAGCGTTTTAACAGGACTAGCGGGGGGGCTGGATGAGCAGTTCTTC. Protein product: CSVLTGLAGGLDEQFF.

This chain uses TRBV12-3 or TRBV12-4 with TRBJ2-6, with 8 bases matching TRBD1. Trimming removed 4 bases from V and 0 bases from J; junction bases left unmatched: 5. The CDR3 runs to 17 residues. As DNA, the CDR3 is TGTGCCAGCAGTTCGACAGGGGACCTCTCTGGGGCCAACGTCCTGACTTTC. Translation: CASSSTGDLSGANVLTF.

The rearrangement links TRBV6-2 or TRBV6-3 to TRBJ1-1, with TRBD1 matching over 12 bases. The CDR3 has 17 residues. J gave up 4 bases and V 7 bases, and 13 bases lay outside the gene matches. CDR1 and CDR2 from the germline V gene are MNHEY and SVGEGT. This chain's CDR3 is CASTTGTGGAYGTEAFF. CDR3 in DNA: TGTGCCAGCACCACCGGGACAGGGGGCGCGTATGGCACTGAAGCTTTCTTT.

The chain joins TRBV12-3 or TRBV12-4 to TRBJ1-5, with a weak D call TRBD1 (5 bases). This CDR3 region has 14 residues. V lost 3 bases to trimming and J lost 7 bases, with 13 bases between them. In DNA, the CDR3 is TGTGCCAGCAGTTTCGGGGACGGGGAGCAGCCCCAGCATTTT. It codes for CASSFGDGEQPQHF.

The chain links TRBV6-2 or TRBV6-3 to TRBJ2-2, with 10 bases that match TRBD1. Germline V CDR1 and CDR2: MNHEY, SVGEGT. The junction had 6 bases not matched to a gene; V was cut back by 4 bases and J by 4 bases. The CDR3 sequence is 16 residues long. The CDR3 DNA reads TGTGCCAGCAGTTTCGACAGGGGGCATGTCACCGGGGAGCTGTTTTTT. It specifies CASSFDRGHVTGELFF.

The genes are TRBV9 and TRBJ1-4; weak D call: TRBD1 (6 bases). V lost 7 bases to trimming and J lost 1 base, with 20 bases between them. CDR1 is SGDLS, CDR2 YYNGEE, per germline. This CDR3 is 17 amino acids long. The DNA of the CDR3 is TGTGCCAGCGGACGAACCGGGGGCATCGGAACTAATGAAAAACTGTTTTTT. The encoded protein is CASGRTGGIGTNEKLFF. Using reference TRBV9 and TRBJ1-4 for the parts outside the CDR3, the full variable domain is DSGVTQTPKHLITATGQRVTLRCSPRSGDLSVYWYQQSLDQGLQFLIQYYNGEERAKGNILERFSAQQFPDLHSELNLSSLELGDSALYFCASGRTGGIGTNEKLFFGSGTQLSVL.

The J gene is TRBJ1-1, the V gene TRBV3-1, with TRBD1 as a possible D gene (6 bases). Germline CDR1 and CDR2: LGHDT and YNNKEL (reference sequence). The CDR3 has 15 amino acids. V lost 1 base to trimming and J lost 1 base, with 10 bases between them. CDR3 amino acids: CASSQGWGANTEAFF. In DNA, the CDR3 is TGTGCCAGCAGCCAAGGGTGGGGGGCGAACACTGAAGCTTTCTTT.

This chain connects TRBV20-1 to TRBJ2-5, with 10 bases matching TRBD1. The DNA end lines up better with TRBJ2-7; the J call may be wrong. The V gene's germline CDR1 is DFQATT and CDR2 SNEGSKA (reference sequence). This CDR3 is built from 13 residues. This chain's CDR3 is CSASGTGVYEQYF. The CDR3 DNA reads TGCAGTGCTAGCGGGACAGGGGTTTACGAGCAGTACTTC.